This T cell receptor beta chain was identified in a study of blood T cell repertoires in COVID-19. Looking at the study overall: Sample material is recorded as cDNA or gDNA derived from T cells, B-cell-depleted T cells, or PBMCs.

V dropped 1 base and J dropped 6; count of bases not matched to a gene: 5. Germline values: CDR1 LNHDA, CDR2 SQIVND (reference sequence). The length of the CDR3 is 15 residues. Original processing methods: Reference gene primer amplification in the assay estimated nucleated cell counts. Using immunoSEQ multiplex PCR, the repertoire was profiled, and TCRdb retains in-frame clones only, with some absent. The DNA gave D and trimming, while V, J and clone size come from that table. This sample has about 44,000 clones, with 88% found just once. Sequenced material: peripheral blood. The clonotype comes from a middle-aged woman with acute or convalescent COVID-19. J is TRBJ1-2 and V is TRBV19; TRBD1 agrees at 10 bases. CDR3 nucleotides: TGTGCCAGTAGTATAGCGGGACAGGGGCGCGATGGCTACACCTTC. It translates to CASSIAGQGRDGYTF.